A single sample gave rise to the 13 T cell receptor beta chains below, sequenced in a study of T cell responses to AZD1222 COVID-19 vaccine. Here immunoSEQ multiplex PCR was the method, and the copy in TCRdb shows in-frame clones only, minus some. The sample lists under 150,000 clones; approximately 85% were seen once. The specimen was peripheral blood, collected 28 days after the second dose of the MenACWY control vaccine. All receptors derive from an adult who received the MenACWY meningococcal vaccine as a control.

The V call is TRBV5-1, the J call TRBJ1-5; no reliable D call. The CDR3 totals 13 residues. The germline V gene has CDR1 SGHRS and CDR2 YFSETQ. V was shortened by 5 bases and J by 5 bases, with 11 bases between the two germline ends. The CDR3 protein is CASSRQVDQPQHF. The CDR3 DNA sequence: TGCGCCAGCAGTCGGCAGGTTGATCAGCCCCAGCATTTT.

This rearrangement joins TRBV10-2 to TRBJ2-7; D is ambiguous. Per germline, CDR1 WSHSY and CDR2 SAAADI. The CDR3 is 12 amino acids. V dropped 8 bases and J dropped 2 bases, with 10 bases sitting between them. The CDR3 is CASGQATYEQYF. In DNA form, the CDR3 reads TGCGCCAGCGGGCAGGCCACCTACGAGCAGTACTTC.

The CDR3 DNA is TGTGCCAGCAGCTTGGTTACAAGGGGGGTGACTAATGAGCAGTTCTTC. Amino acids: CASSLVTRGVTNEQFF. This chain connects TRBV5-8 to TRBJ2-1; the D gene could be TRBD1 or TRBD2 (6 bases each). Trimming removed 0 bases from V and 7 bases from J, with 17 bases in between. This CDR3 spans 16 amino acids. From germline, CDR1 is SGHTS and CDR2 YDEGEE.

The chain employs TRBV6-2 or TRBV6-3 and TRBJ1-5; a possible D gene is TRBD1 (5 bases). Trimming cost V 5 bases and J 6 bases, with 11 bases left between them. This CDR3 has 13 amino acids. Germline-derived CDR1 and CDR2 are MNHEY and SVGEGT. For the CDR3, the DNA is TGTGCCAGCAGTAACAGCGGGGGTCAGCCCCAGCATTTT. It is translated as CASSNSGGQPQHF.

This chain connects TRBV30 to TRBJ2-7, with D perhaps TRBD2 (5 bases). The CDR3 is 13 residues long. The ends were cut back, 2 bases at V and 5 bases at J, with 13 bases in the middle. Germline CDR1 reads GTSNPN; CDR2 reads SVGIG (reference sequence). The CDR3 DNA follows: TGTGCCTGGAGTCGAGACTCCGGGAACGAGCAGTACTTC. This codes for CAWSRDSGNEQYF.

About this clone itself: Other DNA variants within this sample encode the same CDR3. V and J are TRBV5-1 and TRBJ1-5; D is unresolved. V was trimmed by 0 bases and J by 6 bases, leaving 7 bases between them. CDR1 is SGHRS and CDR2 is YFSETQ in the germline V gene. This CDR3 contains 13 residues. In DNA form, the CDR3 reads TGCGCCAGCAGCTTGGAAGGGTCTCAGCCCCAGCATTTT. It yields the protein CASSLEGSQPQHF.

The CDR3 bases are TGCGCCAGCAGCCAAGATCTGGGGCTAGCGGGAGGGTACAATGAGCAGTTCTTC. As protein: CASSQDLGLAGGYNEQFF. The V call is TRBV4-3, the J call TRBJ2-1, with 12 nucleotides matching TRBD2. The CDR3 has 18 amino acids. With 0 bases clipped from V and 4 bases from J, the junction kept 7 bases outside the gene matches. Germline loops: CDR1 LGHNA, CDR2 YSLEER.

V and J are TRBV2 and TRBJ2-5; D is unresolved. This CDR3 comprises 13 residues. Germline V gene sequence: CDR1 SNHLY, CDR2 FYNNEI. Trimming stripped 4 bases from V and 7 bases from J, with 13 bases between. Written as DNA, the CDR3 is TGTGCCAGCAGTGTAGTTCTGACGGGGACCCAGTACTTC. The encoded protein is CASSVVLTGTQYF. The entire variable domain, with the rest obtained from reference TRBV2 and TRBJ2-5, is as follows: EPEVTQTPSHQVTQMGQEVILRCVPISNHLYFYWYRQILGQKVEFLVSFYNNEISEKSEIFDDQFSVERPDGSNFTLKIRSTKLEDSAMYFCASSVVLTGTQYFGPGTRLLVL.

This chain links TRBV5-1 with TRBJ2-1, with 7 positions matching TRBD1. V gave up 3 bases and J gave up 2 bases; unmatched junction bases: 8. The CDR3 extends over 16 amino acids. In germline, CDR1 is SGHRS, CDR2 YFSETQ. The CDR3 nucleotides are TGCGCCAGCAGCTCCACTGGACAGGATGCCTACAATGAGCAGTTCTTC. It is translated as CASSSTGQDAYNEQFF.

This clone is a singleton in its sample. The CDR3: CASSEQGGSDEQFF. The CDR3, as DNA: TGTGCCAGCAGTGAACAGGGCGGGAGTGATGAGCAGTTCTTC. The chain recombines TRBV2 with TRBJ2-1, with 7 bases aligning to TRBD2. The germline gives CDR1 SNHLY, CDR2 FYNNEI. This CDR3 region has 14 residues. V was pared by 2 bases and J by 8 bases, with 6 bases of the junction left unmatched.

The chain carries TRBV29-1 and TRBJ2-3; 7 bases are shared with TRBD2. The CDR3 runs to 14 residues. CDR1 is SQVTM, CDR2 ANQGSEA, per germline. The J segment lost 5 bases and the V segment lost 5 bases, leaving 10 bases of the junction unmatched. The CDR3 bases are TGCAGCGTTTCACCGGGGGGAGGCGTAGATACGCAGTATTTT. Its protein product is CSVSPGGGVDTQYF.

The chain employs TRBV27 and TRBJ1-5; 7 nucleotides match TRBD1. The CDR3 runs 14 residues. Germline V lookup: CDR1 MNHEY, CDR2 SMNVEV (reference sequence). The V gene end was trimmed by 4 bases and the J gene end by 10 bases; junction bases not matched to a gene: 10. The CDR3 nucleotides are TGTGCCAGCAGTTCCGACAGGGCCATCTTTCCCCAGCATTTT. Encoded protein: CASSSDRAIFPQHF.

The chain is built from TRBV6-6 and TRBJ2-7; weak D call: TRBD2 (7 bases). V was clipped by 0 bases and J by 2 bases, with 11 bases between them. Germline V lookup: CDR1 MNHNY, CDR2 SVGAGI (reference sequence). The CDR3 is made up of 15 amino acids. Here the CDR3 DNA reads TGTGCCAGCAGTTACTCTGCGGGGGCTACCTACGAGCAGTACTTC. This gives the protein CASSYSAGATYEQYF.